Shown below are 27 T cell receptor beta chains from a single sample sequenced in a study of cytomegalovirus exposure and HLA in healthy donors. Both 60 Vbeta primers and 13 Jbeta primers went into the PCR. Data came from immunoSEQ multiplex PCR; TCRdb stores just in-frame clones and leaves some out. The table has 150,000 or so clones, roughly 80% seen once. Sequenced material: PBMCs. These TCRs come from a woman between 40 and 50 years old in good health and CMV-seronegative.

As to this clone: Within the sample, other DNA sequences also encode this same CDR3. This chain joins TRBV7-9 and TRBJ2-5, with unresolved D. This CDR3 is 11 amino acids long. Looked up from germline, CDR1 is SEHNR and CDR2 is FQNEAQ (reference sequence). V lost 5 bases to trimming and J lost 5 bases, with 6 bases between them. CDR3 sequence: CASSPQETQYF. The CDR3 DNA reads TGTGCCAGCAGCCCACAGGAGACCCAGTACTTC. Full variable domain (missing parts from reference TRBV7-9 and TRBJ2-5): DTGVSQNPRHKITKRGQNVTFRCDPISEHNRLYWYRQTLGQGPEFLTYFQNEAQLEKSRLLSDRFSAERPKGSFSTLEIQRTEQGDSAMYLCASSPQETQYFGPGTRLLVL.

The gene calls are TRBV5-1 and TRBJ2-1; weak D call: TRBD2 (5 bases). This CDR3 spans 17 amino acids. Per germline, CDR1 SGHRS and CDR2 YFSETQ. The V end lost 4 bases, the J end lost 0 bases, and 17 bases lay between the germline ends. CDR3 nucleotides: TGCGCCAGCAGCCCTCGGACTCCCGATGACTCCTACAATGAGCAGTTCTTC. Encoded protein: CASSPRTPDDSYNEQFF. Full variable domain (missing parts from reference TRBV5-1 and TRBJ2-1): KAGVTQTPRYLIKTRGQQVTLSCSPISGHRSVSWYQQTPGQGLQFLFEYFSETQRNKGNFPGRFSGRQFSNSRSEMNVSTLELGDSALYLCASSPRTPDDSYNEQFFGPGTRLTVL.

The genes are TRBV6-5 and TRBJ2-2; 8 positions agree with TRBD1. There are 16 residues in the CDR3. Germline values: CDR1 MNHEY, CDR2 SVGAGI. V gave up 4 bases and J gave up 5 bases; unmatched junction bases: 9. CDR3 amino acids: CASSFIGQGGTGELFF. The DNA of the CDR3 is TGTGCCAGCAGTTTCATAGGACAGGGTGGGACCGGGGAGCTGTTTTTT.

This clone appeared a single time. This likely comes from a read error, as the CDR3 has no conserved phenylalanine or tryptophan at its end. The V call is TRBV28, the J call TRBJ1-1; tentatively, D is TRBD1 (6 bases). CDR1 is MDHEN and CDR2 is SYDVKM in the germline V gene. The CDR3 is 15 amino acids. V lost 6 bases and J lost 4, with 18 bases in between. The DNA of the CDR3 is TGTGCCAGCAGAAGACCAGGGGCGCCGGGCACTGAAGCTTTCCTT. Its translation: CASRRPGAPGTEAFL.

This clone occurred once. The chain recombines TRBV6-1 with TRBJ2-3; 10 nucleotides align to TRBD1. With 5 bases clipped from V and 3 bases from J, the junction kept 5 bases outside the gene matches. The CDR3 extends over 15 amino acids. Germline loops: CDR1 MNHNS, CDR2 SASEGT. The CDR3 sequence: CASSLDRGPTDTQYF. In DNA, the CDR3 is TGTGCCAGCAGTCTTGACAGGGGGCCAACAGATACGCAGTATTTT.

V is TRBV4-2 and J is TRBJ2-7; 8 bases fit TRBD1. This CDR3 has 15 amino acids. The junction had 7 bases not matched to a gene; V was cut back by 3 bases and J by 3 bases. CDR1 and CDR2 from the germline V gene are LGHNA and YNFKEQ. The DNA for the CDR3 is TGTGCCAGCAGCCAGACCCCTGGACAGGGCTACGAGCAGTACTTC. Its protein product is CASSQTPGQGYEQYF.

V gene TRBV6-6 combines with J gene TRBJ2-1; 11 positions match TRBD2. Looked up from germline, CDR1 is MNHNY and CDR2 is SVGAGI (reference sequence). J was trimmed by 7 bases and V by 2 bases; bases with no gene match: 4. CDR3 length: 15 residues. The CDR3 DNA reads TGTGCCAGCAGTTACATAGCGGGAGGGCTTAATGAGCAGTTCTTC. Translation: CASSYIAGGLNEQFF.

The chain combines TRBV13 with TRBJ2-5; 7 positions agree with TRBD1. This CDR3 has 14 amino acids. Germline CDR1 reads PRHDT; CDR2 reads FYEKMQ (reference sequence). The V segment lost 8 bases and the J segment 2 bases; nucleotides outside the gene matches: 8. In DNA form, the CDR3 reads TGTGCCAGCCCGTGGGACAGCTCTCAAGAGACCCAGTACTTC. This sequence encodes CASPWDSSQETQYF.

The CDR3 loop reads CSVSGQVDYGYTF. The CDR3 bases are TGCAGCGTCTCGGGACAGGTCGACTATGGCTACACCTTC. The V call is TRBV29-1, the J call TRBJ1-2, with TRBD1 matching 8 bases. V trimming: 6 bases; J trimming: 3 bases; junction bases outside the gene matches: 6. The germline V gene encodes CDR1 SQVTM and CDR2 ANQGSEA. The CDR3 has 13 amino acids.

The chain is built from TRBV6-1 and TRBJ2-3; D perhaps matches TRBD2 (6 bases). V was trimmed by 3 bases and J by 3 bases, leaving 16 bases between them. The germline CDR1 and CDR2 sequences are MNHNS and SASEGT. The CDR3 spans 16 residues. The chain's CDR3 is CASSDIGGMGTDTQYF. CDR3 sequence (DNA): TGTGCCAGCAGTGATATAGGAGGGATGGGTACAGATACGCAGTATTTT.

This chain joins TRBV6-1 and TRBJ2-3, with TRBD2 as a possible D gene (7 bases). V was cut by 0 bases and J by 2 bases, with 9 bases left in between. The CDR3 is 15 amino acids. Germline V lookup: CDR1 MNHNS, CDR2 SASEGT. This CDR3 is CASSEAGGHTDTQYF. In nucleotides, the CDR3 is TGTGCCAGCAGTGAAGCGGGGGGGCACACAGATACGCAGTATTTT.

The chain has TRBV19 and TRBJ1-1, with a weak D call TRBD1 (5 bases). V lost 5 bases to trimming and J lost 1 base, with 20 bases between them. This CDR3 is 17 amino acids long. Germline V CDR1 and CDR2: LNHDA, SQIVND (reference sequence). Here the CDR3 reads CASSFLTERSPNTEAFF. The CDR3, as DNA: TGTGCCAGTAGTTTCTTGACAGAGAGGAGTCCGAACACTGAAGCTTTCTTT.

J is TRBJ1-4 and V is TRBV28; no definite D call. The CDR3 has 14 amino acids. Germline V CDR1 and CDR2: MDHEN, SYDVKM. The V end lost 6 bases, the J end lost 8 bases, and 16 bases lay between the germline ends. CDR3 sequence: CASSTPGGWEKLFF. The CDR3 DNA sequence: TGTGCCAGCAGCACCCCGGGAGGTTGGGAAAAACTGTTTTTT.

The chain recombines TRBV7-2 with TRBJ1-5; no definite D call. The CDR3 runs to 13 residues. The V and J ends lost 6 bases and 9 bases respectively, with 15 bases between them. Germline V gives CDR1 SGHTA, CDR2 FQGNSA. The CDR3, as DNA: TGTGCCAGCAGTAAATCGGGGAAGGGGCCCCAGCATTTT. It encodes CASSKSGKGPQHF.

About this clone itself: The sample contains more than one DNA sequence encoding this CDR3. The J gene is TRBJ2-7, the V gene TRBV6-1; a weak D match, TRBD1 (6 bases). The V end lost 3 bases, the J end lost 0 bases, and 12 bases lay between the germline ends. This CDR3 region has 15 residues. Germline assignment: CDR1 MNHNS and CDR2 SASEGT. The CDR3 here is CASSEGQSSSYEQYF. CDR3 in DNA: TGTGCCAGCAGTGAGGGACAATCAAGCTCCTACGAGCAGTACTTC.

This rearrangement joins TRBV28 to TRBJ2-2; a weak D match, TRBD2 (6 bases). Looked up from germline, CDR1 is MDHEN and CDR2 is SYDVKM. This CDR3 spans 15 amino acids. Trimming removed 3 bases at V and 4 bases at J, with 12 bases between. The CDR3 here is CASSLGVSGTGELFF. The CDR3 coding sequence is TGTGCCAGCAGTTTGGGGGTTAGCGGCACCGGGGAGCTGTTTTTT.

The table lists this clone with a few counts. This chain links TRBV5-4 with TRBJ1-1; D possibly corresponds to TRBD1 (5 bases). CDR1 SGHNT and CDR2 YYREEE come from the germline V gene (reference sequence). The CDR3 totals 14 residues. V was shortened by 4 bases and J by 6 bases, with 16 bases between the two germline ends. In nucleotides, the CDR3 is TGTGCCAGCAGCAAAACAGGTGGGCATGCTGAAGCTTTCTTT. Amino acids: CASSKTGGHAEAFF.

This clone was observed a handful of times. The rearrangement links TRBV10-1 to TRBJ2-5; tentative D call: TRBD1 (5 bases). CDR1 and CDR2 from the germline V gene are WNHNN and SYGVQD (reference sequence). The CDR3 loop spans 13 amino acids. With 4 bases removed from V and 0 bases from J, the gap between germline ends came to 6 bases. This CDR3 is CASSGQYQETQYF. The CDR3 DNA reads as TGCGCCAGCAGTGGACAGTACCAAGAGACCCAGTACTTC.

This clone was observed a handful of times. The chain has TRBV6-6 and TRBJ2-7, with D maybe TRBD2 (6 bases). CDR3 size: 14 residues. Trimming took off 6 bases at V and 0 bases at J, with 12 bases between the two ends. Germline assignment: CDR1 MNHNY and CDR2 SVGAGI (reference sequence). The CDR3, as DNA: TGTGCCAGCAGCCCCTCCGGGAGCTCCTACGAGCAGTACTTC. Protein product: CASSPSGSSYEQYF.

The chain has TRBV7-8 and TRBJ2-3; weak D call: TRBD2 (6 bases). This CDR3 spans 12 amino acids. The V end was cut by 5 bases, the J end by 4 bases, with 7 bases between. The V gene's germline CDR1 is SGHVS and CDR2 FQNEAQ. CDR3 in amino acids: CASSGGSDTQYF. The CDR3 nucleotides read TGTGCCAGCAGCGGGGGGTCAGATACGCAGTATTTT.

In the case of this clone: Since the CDR3 does not end with the conserved phenylalanine or tryptophan, this likely comes from a read error. This rearrangement joins TRBV10-3 to TRBJ2-3; 7 bases are a match to TRBD2. After removal of 8 bases from V and 1 base from J, the junction contained 6 bases not matched to a gene. The CDR3 loop spans 14 amino acids. CDR1 and CDR2 (germline): ENHRY, SYGVKD. The CDR3 loop is CAIGYAGGTDTQYV. The CDR3 DNA is TGTGCCATCGGGTATGCGGGAGGCACAGATACGCAGTATGTT.

As for this clone: This CDR3 is also generated by other DNA sequences in the sample. The CDR3 coding sequence is TGTGCCAGCAGCTTCGCACTAAACACCGGGGAGCTGTTTTTT. Translating it yields CASSFALNTGELFF. The rearrangement links TRBV7-8 to TRBJ2-2, with D hard to call. V was trimmed by 3 bases and J by 2 bases, leaving 7 bases between them. The CDR3 spans 14 residues. Germline values: CDR1 SGHVS, CDR2 FQNEAQ.

This clone appeared a single time. The rearrangement links TRBV6-5 to TRBJ2-1; a possible D gene is TRBD2 (6 bases). The V end was cut by 6 bases, the J end by 0 bases, with 6 bases between. Germline loops: CDR1 MNHEY, CDR2 SVGAGI. The CDR3 runs to 13 residues. The CDR3 region has the DNA TGTGCCAGCAGCGGGGGCTCCTACAATGAGCAGTTCTTC. Translated: CASSGGSYNEQFF.

The chain couples TRBV27 to TRBJ1-1; D may be TRBD1 (5 bases). Germline CDR1 and CDR2: MNHEY and SMNVEV (reference sequence). Trimming cost V 6 bases and J 3 bases, with 14 bases left between them. The CDR3 is made up of 14 amino acids. This chain's CDR3 is CASRLSRGDTEAFF. CDR3 DNA: TGTGCCAGCAGATTAAGTCGGGGGGACACTGAAGCTTTCTTT.

The chain has TRBV5-1 and TRBJ2-7; D gene ambiguous. Deletions cut 2 bases from V and 0 bases from J, with 9 bases between. This CDR3 comprises 14 residues. Looked up from germline, CDR1 is SGHRS and CDR2 is YFSETQ. CDR3 DNA sequence: TGCGCCAGCAGCTTTTCCGGGTCCTCCTACGAGCAGTACTTC. Encoded protein: CASSFSGSSYEQYF.

The CDR3 nucleotides are TGTGCCAGCAGCTTAGCGACAGGTCCCGAGCAGTACTTC. Its protein is CASSLATGPEQYF. The chain combines TRBV7-2 with TRBJ2-7, with D perhaps TRBD1 (6 bases). Germline V gene data show CDR1 as SGHTA and CDR2 as FQGNSA. The CDR3 has 13 amino acids. Trimming removed 0 bases at V and 6 bases at J, with 9 bases between. Drawing the rest from reference TRBV7-2 and TRBJ2-7, the complete variable domain is GAGVSQSPSNKVTEKGKDVELRCDPISGHTALYWYRQSLGQGLEFLIYFQGNSAPDKSGLPSDRFSAERTGGSVSTLTIQRTQQEDSAVYLCASSLATGPEQYFGPGTRLTVT.

The V gene is TRBV23-1, the J gene TRBJ2-7; 9 bases align to TRBD1. TRBV23-1 is an open reading frame whose function is uncertain. The CDR3 runs 15 residues. Unmatched junction bases numbered 7, after V lost 4 bases and J lost 3 bases. The CDR3: CASSPGTGFGYEQYF. As DNA, the CDR3 is TGCGCCAGCAGTCCGGGGACAGGGTTCGGCTACGAGCAGTACTTC.